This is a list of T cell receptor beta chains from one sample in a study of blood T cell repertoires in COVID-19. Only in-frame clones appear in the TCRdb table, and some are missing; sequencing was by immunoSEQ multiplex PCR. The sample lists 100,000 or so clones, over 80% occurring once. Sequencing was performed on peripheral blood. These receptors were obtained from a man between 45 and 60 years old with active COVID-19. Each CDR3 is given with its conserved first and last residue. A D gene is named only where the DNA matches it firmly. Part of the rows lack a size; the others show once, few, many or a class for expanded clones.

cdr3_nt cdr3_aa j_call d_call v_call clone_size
TGTGCCAGCAGGGGGCGGGACAGGGATCAAGAGACCCAGTACTTC CASRGRDRDQETQYF TRBJ2-5 TRBD1 TRBV6-4 NA
TGTGCCAGCATCAGAGACAGGGGAAACACTGAAGCTTTCTTT CASIRDRGNTEAFF TRBJ1-1 TRBD1 TRBV6-5 NA
TGTGCCAGCAGCTTGACTAGCGGGTACAATGAGCAGTTCTTC CASSLTSGYNEQFF TRBJ2-1 TRBD2 TRBV7-9 NA
TGCGCCAGCAGCCCGGGGACTAGCGGGATCGGGACCCAGTACTTC CASSPGTSGIGTQYF TRBJ2-5 TRBD2 TRBV5-1 NA
TGTGCCAGCAGCTTTTCGGGGTTTAGTTCACCCCTCCACTTT CASSFSGFSSPLHF TRBJ1-6 NA TRBV7-2 NA
TGTGCCAGCAGCTCCCTGCCGACGGGTAATGAAAAACTGTTTTTT CASSSLPTGNEKLFF TRBJ1-4 NA TRBV7-6 NA
TGTGCCTGGAGTGTACAGTCTGGCGGGTGGACCCAGTACTTC CAWSVQSGGWTQYF TRBJ2-5 NA TRBV30 NA
TGTGCCAGCAGCTACCCCGGAGGTTCACCCCTCCACTTT CASSYPGGSPLHF TRBJ1-6 NA TRBV28 NA
TGTGCCAGCAGCCGGGACAACCAAGAGACCCAGTACTTC CASSRDNQETQYF TRBJ2-5 NA TRBV5-4 few
TGTGCCAGCAGTTCTGGGACTCCTTCTGGAAACACCATATATTTT CASSSGTPSGNTIYF TRBJ1-3 NA TRBV5-4 NA
TGTGCCAGCAGTATCCACGGAATTCCGGGACTACTGTCGGATGGGGAGCAGTACTTC CASSIHGIPGLLSDGEQYF TRBJ2-7 TRBD2 TRBV27 NA
TGTGCCAGCAGATCTACAGGGCGGGAGGGTGAAAAACTGTTTTTT CASRSTGREGEKLFF TRBJ1-4 NA TRBV28 NA
TGCGCCAGCAGTCCTTCGCGGTCGGTGGGCAATGAGCAGTTCTTC CASSPSRSVGNEQFF TRBJ2-1 NA TRBV5-1 NA
TGCACCAGCAGCCAAGAGGGAAAGACTAGCGGGAGGCCGAATGAGCAGTTCTTC CTSSQEGKTSGRPNEQFF TRBJ2-1 NA TRBV1 NA
TGCAGTGCTCAAGACAGGGTCGATGCTTTCTTT CSAQDRVDAFF TRBJ1-1 TRBD1 TRBV20-1 NA
TGTGCCACCAGTGTCGGGACTAGCGGCAATGAGCAGTTCTTC CATSVGTSGNEQFF TRBJ2-1 TRBD2 TRBV24-1 NA
TGTGCCACCAGTGACCCGGGACTAGCGGGCGTCTCTAGTGAGCAGTTCTTC CATSDPGLAGVSSEQFF TRBJ2-1 TRBD2 TRBV24-1 NA
TGTGCCAGCAGCCAAGGAACAGGGTCGCCTGAAGCTTTCTTT CASSQGTGSPEAFF TRBJ1-1 NA TRBV14 NA
TGTGCCAGCAGCCCGACTAGCGGGAGATCCACCTACGAGCAGTACTTC CASSPTSGRSTYEQYF TRBJ2-7 TRBD2 TRBV11-2 few
TGTGCCAGCAGTTCCAGGGGCGAGGGGAACACCATATATTTT CASSSRGEGNTIYF TRBJ1-3 NA TRBV28 NA
TGCGCCAGCAGCTTGTTCCTACCTAGGTCCGGGGCCAACGTCCTGACTTTC CASSLFLPRSGANVLTF TRBJ2-6 NA TRBV5-1 NA
TGTGCCATCAGTGAGGTACTTCGGAATGAGCAGTTCTTC CAISEVLRNEQFF TRBJ2-1 NA TRBV10-3 once
TGTGCCAGCAGGAGACAGAGGAGCTTAGATACGCAGTATTTT CASRRQRSLDTQYF TRBJ2-3 NA TRBV28 NA
TGTGCCAGTAGTATACCGGGAGCTTACAATGAGCAGTTCTTC CASSIPGAYNEQFF TRBJ2-1 NA TRBV19 NA
TGTGCCAGCAGCCAAGACGGCCAGCGGGGGCAAGAGACCCAGTACTTC CASSQDGQRGQETQYF TRBJ2-5 TRBD2 TRBV4-2 NA
TGTGCCACAGGGACAGCGAGCACCATATATTTT CATGTASTIYF TRBJ1-3 TRBD1 TRBV6-5 NA
TGCGCCAGCAGCCTGGAGGGACAGGGTTACTATGGCTACACCTTC CASSLEGQGYYGYTF TRBJ1-2 TRBD1 TRBV5-1 few
TGTGCCAGCAGTAACAGCGACAGGAACTATGGCTACACCTTC CASSNSDRNYGYTF TRBJ1-2 NA TRBV28 NA
TGTGCCAGCAGCCCCCCAGCGCGGGACAGAGGACCGTCTGGGATATCCTACAATGAGCAGTTCTTC CASSPPARDRGPSGISYNEQFF TRBJ2-1 NA TRBV3-1/TRBV3-2 NA
TGCGCCAGCAGCCATGATACTAGCGGGCCACTGAATGAGCAGTTCTTC CASSHDTSGPLNEQFF TRBJ2-1 TRBD2 TRBV4-1 NA
TGTGCCAGCAGCCTCACACAGGGGGTCTTCAATCAGCCCCAGCATTTT CASSLTQGVFNQPQHF TRBJ1-5 TRBD1 TRBV7-2 NA
TGTGCCAGCAGTTATCGGGGGTCCTACGAGCAGTACTTC CASSYRGSYEQYF TRBJ2-7 NA TRBV28 NA
TGTGCCAGCAGTGTCGACAGGAATCAGCCCCAGCATTTT CASSVDRNQPQHF TRBJ1-5 NA TRBV27 once
TGTGCCAGCAGCCGAGACGCAGGGGATGGAGAGACCCAGTACTTC CASSRDAGDGETQYF TRBJ2-5 NA TRBV11-3 once
TGTGCCAGTGTAGGACAGTTTGAAGGCTATGGCTACACCTTC CASVGQFEGYGYTF TRBJ1-2 NA TRBV19 NA
TGTGCTAGTGGTTTGGGGCAGAGAGCGGACTACAATGAGCAGTTCTTC CASGLGQRADYNEQFF TRBJ2-1 NA TRBV12-5 NA
TGCGCCAGCAGCTTGGAAGGAGGGGAGACCCAGTACTTC CASSLEGGETQYF TRBJ2-5 NA TRBV5-1 NA
TGTGCCAGCTCACCAGTAGGGACAGGGGAGAATGAAAAACTGTTTTTT CASSPVGTGENEKLFF TRBJ1-4 TRBD1 TRBV18 NA
TGTGCCAGTAGTTTGACTAGCGGGGCCTCCTACAATGAGCAGTTCTTC CASSLTSGASYNEQFF TRBJ2-1 TRBD2 TRBV19 NA
TGTGCCAGCAGCGCACCGGGACAGGGCTCAGATACGCAGTATTTT CASSAPGQGSDTQYF TRBJ2-3 TRBD1 TRBV5-5 NA
TGTGCCAGCAGTCAGACGGCTAGCACGAAGGCAGATACGCAGTATTTT CASSQTASTKADTQYF TRBJ2-3 NA TRBV28 NA
TGTGCCAGCAGCTTAGGGGCGGGAGGGCCTGATACGCAGTATTTT CASSLGAGGPDTQYF TRBJ2-3 TRBD2 TRBV11-3 NA
TGTGCCAGCAGCGCGAGGGGGAGCTTGAACACTGAAGCTTTCTTT CASSARGSLNTEAFF TRBJ1-1 NA TRBV9 NA
TGTGCCAGCAGGTCTGACAGTTCTTCCAACATTCAGTACTTC CASRSDSSSNIQYF TRBJ2-4 NA TRBV5-4 NA
TGTGCCAGCAGCTTAGGAGGGCGTCCAGCCTTCGAGCAGTACTTC CASSLGGRPAFEQYF TRBJ2-7 NA TRBV7-8 NA
TGTGCCACCAGTGAAGCAGGGGGTGGCCGGCAAGAGACCCAGTACTTC CATSEAGGGRQETQYF TRBJ2-5 TRBD1 TRBV24-1 NA
TGTGCCAGCAGCGCCGACTTCCTAGCGGGAGCTGGAGAGCAGTACTTC CASSADFLAGAGEQYF TRBJ2-7 TRBD2 TRBV11-2 few
TGTGCCAGCAGCCAACACGGACAGGGCTTCGAGCAGTACTTC CASSQHGQGFEQYF TRBJ2-7 TRBD1 TRBV3-1/TRBV3-2 NA
TGTGCCAGCAGTTTAGGCGGGATCTCCTACGAGCAGTACTTC CASSLGGISYEQYF TRBJ2-7 NA TRBV28 NA
TGTGCCAGCAGCGTAGATCCCGAGCCCTCAAAGCAGTTCTTC CASSVDPEPSKQFF TRBJ2-1 NA TRBV9 NA
TGCAGCGTTGGGACAGGGGGGAATTATAACTATGGCTACACCTTC CSVGTGGNYNYGYTF TRBJ1-2 TRBD1 TRBV29-1 NA
TGTGCCAGCAGACCGGGGGGCGGGAGCCGAAGTGAGCAGTTCTTC CASRPGGGSRSEQFF TRBJ2-1 NA TRBV28 NA
TGTGCCACCAGAGACAGTAGCACAGATACGCAGTATTTT CATRDSSTDTQYF TRBJ2-3 NA TRBV19 NA
TGTGCCACCAGTCCCGGGACAGGGAGCACAGATACGCAGTATTTT CATSPGTGSTDTQYF TRBJ2-3 TRBD1 TRBV15 NA
TGTGCCAGCAAGATCGGAGGCTCGATTTATGGCTACACCTTC CASKIGGSIYGYTF TRBJ1-2 NA TRBV28 NA
TGTGCCAGCGGGGCCGGGACTTTTTTCTACAATGAGCAGTTCTTC CASGAGTFFYNEQFF TRBJ2-1 NA TRBV2 once
TGTGCCAGTAGCTATCAACAGGGGACGACCGAAAAACTGTTTTTT CASSYQQGTTEKLFF TRBJ1-4 TRBD1 TRBV19 few
TGCGCCAGCAGCTTGGGGGACAGGGAGGGAGAGACCCAGTACTTC CASSLGDREGETQYF TRBJ2-5 TRBD1 TRBV5-1 NA